This T cell receptor beta chain was identified in a study of blood T cell repertoires in COVID-19. TCRdb's copy holds only in-frame clones and misses some; the assay was immunoSEQ multiplex PCR. The sample has roughly 240,000 clones, approximately 87% seen once. The germline V and J ends were trimmed by 3 bases and 4 bases, with 7 bases remaining between them. CDR1 SGHRS and CDR2 YFSETQ come from the germline V gene. This CDR3 comprises 13 residues. This clonotype was obtained from a man aged 55 to 69 who had recovered from COVID-19. Sequencing used peripheral blood. The V call is TRBV5-1, the J call TRBJ2-2; no clear D. The CDR3 protein is CASSYSLTGELFF. The CDR3 coding sequence is TGCGCCAGCAGCTACAGCCTCACCGGGGAGCTGTTTTTT. Together with reference TRBV5-1 and TRBJ2-2, the CDR3 gives the full variable domain: KAGVTQTPRYLIKTRGQQVTLSCSPISGHRSVSWYQQTPGQGLQFLFEYFSETQRNKGNFPGRFSGRQFSNSRSEMNVSTLELGDSALYLCASSYSLTGELFFGEGSRLTVL.